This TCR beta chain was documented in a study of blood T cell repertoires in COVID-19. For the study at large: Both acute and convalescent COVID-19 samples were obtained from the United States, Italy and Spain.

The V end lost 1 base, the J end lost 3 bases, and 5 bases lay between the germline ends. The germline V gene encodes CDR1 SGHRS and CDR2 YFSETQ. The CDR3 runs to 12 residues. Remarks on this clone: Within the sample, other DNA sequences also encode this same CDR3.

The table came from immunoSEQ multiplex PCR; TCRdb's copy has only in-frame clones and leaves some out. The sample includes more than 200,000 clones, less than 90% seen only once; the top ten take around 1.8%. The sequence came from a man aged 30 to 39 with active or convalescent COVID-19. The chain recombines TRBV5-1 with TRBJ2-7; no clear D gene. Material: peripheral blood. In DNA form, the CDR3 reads TGCGCCAGCAGCTTGTCAGGCTACGAGCAGTACTTC. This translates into CASSLSGYEQYF.